This T cell receptor beta chain derives from a study of blood T cell repertoires in COVID-19. Study as a whole: PBMCs, B-cell-depleted T cells, or T cells provided the cDNA or gDNA that made up the material.

The CDR3 extends over 14 amino acids. Germline loops: CDR1 SGHRS, CDR2 YFSETQ. V was trimmed by 3 bases and J by 6 bases, leaving 16 bases between them. Authors' processing steps: Researchers report that nucleated cell counts were estimated from reference gene primer amplification. Profiled with immunoSEQ multiplex PCR; TCRdb holds only in-frame clones, not every one. V, J and clone size derive from that table, while D and trimming were established from the DNA sequence. Of about 210,000 clones in the sample, 83% were seen once. This clone was seen a handful of times. The chain recombines TRBV5-1 with TRBJ2-7; TRBD2 might be the D (6 bases). The sequence was collected from a woman aged 40-49 years with active or convalescent COVID-19. Sequenced material: peripheral blood. CDR3 in amino acids: CASSWGEWASEQYF. The DNA for the CDR3 is TGCGCCAGCAGCTGGGGGGAGTGGGCCTCCGAGCAGTACTTC.